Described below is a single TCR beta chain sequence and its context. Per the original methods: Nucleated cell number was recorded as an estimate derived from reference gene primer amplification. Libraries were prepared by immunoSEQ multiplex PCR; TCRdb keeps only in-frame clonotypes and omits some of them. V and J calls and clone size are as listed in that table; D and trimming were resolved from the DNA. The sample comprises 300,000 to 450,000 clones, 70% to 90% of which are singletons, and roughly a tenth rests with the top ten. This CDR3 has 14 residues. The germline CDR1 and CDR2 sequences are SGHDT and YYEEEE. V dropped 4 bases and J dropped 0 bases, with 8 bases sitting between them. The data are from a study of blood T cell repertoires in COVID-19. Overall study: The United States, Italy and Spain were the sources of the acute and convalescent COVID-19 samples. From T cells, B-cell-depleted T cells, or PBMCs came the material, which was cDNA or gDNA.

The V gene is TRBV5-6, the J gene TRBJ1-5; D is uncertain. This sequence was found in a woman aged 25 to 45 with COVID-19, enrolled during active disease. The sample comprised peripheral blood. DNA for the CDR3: TGTGCCAGCAGCGCCGGGGATAGCAATCAGCCCCAGCATTTT. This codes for CASSAGDSNQPQHF.